A selection of T cell receptor beta chains follows, all from one sample in a study of blood T cell repertoires in COVID-19. Some clones are missing from TCRdb's copy, which holds only in-frame ones; the method was immunoSEQ multiplex PCR. The table includes 90,000 to 120,000 clones, roughly 83% detected once. The sequenced sample was peripheral blood. The receptor set was obtained from a human donor in a cohort sampled during active COVID-19. Each CDR3 is given without its conserved first and last residue. Each record gives: CDR3 protein, V gene, D gene, J gene, clone size. The D gene is left open where the match is weak. Only part of the rows carry a size: once, few, many, or a class if the clone is expanded.

CDR3aa: ASSSPSGGRDTQY; v_gene: TRBV5-1; d_gene: TRBD2; j_gene: TRBJ2-3; abundance: -
CDR3aa: ASSVAIYNEQF; v_gene: TRBV9; d_gene: -; j_gene: TRBJ2-1; abundance: -
CDR3aa: ASSSWDLLSTDTQY; v_gene: TRBV6-2/TRBV6-3; d_gene: -; j_gene: TRBJ2-3; abundance: -
CDR3aa: ASSKPGQGIEAQH; v_gene: TRBV5-4; d_gene: TRBD1; j_gene: TRBJ1-5; abundance: -
CDR3aa: ASQEEGGQPQH; v_gene: TRBV2; d_gene: -; j_gene: TRBJ1-5; abundance: once
CDR3aa: ASSPDRMNTEAF; v_gene: TRBV18; d_gene: TRBD1; j_gene: TRBJ1-1; abundance: -
CDR3aa: ASSPGSWNTGELF; v_gene: TRBV7-8; d_gene: -; j_gene: TRBJ2-2; abundance: -
CDR3aa: ASSLPGRDGYT; v_gene: TRBV5-6; d_gene: -; j_gene: TRBJ1-2; abundance: -
CDR3aa: ASSGGGVSQPQH; v_gene: TRBV18; d_gene: -; j_gene: TRBJ1-5; abundance: -
CDR3aa: ASSVFGTDTQY; v_gene: TRBV2; d_gene: -; j_gene: TRBJ2-3; abundance: -
CDR3aa: ASGAEPTDTQY; v_gene: TRBV2; d_gene: -; j_gene: TRBJ2-3; abundance: -
CDR3aa: ASSSRVGGTGANEKLF; v_gene: TRBV7-2; d_gene: TRBD1; j_gene: TRBJ1-4; abundance: once
CDR3aa: ASSVPLGQFGTDTQY; v_gene: TRBV28; d_gene: -; j_gene: TRBJ2-3; abundance: -
CDR3aa: ASSSEGTALYGYT; v_gene: TRBV5-4; d_gene: TRBD1; j_gene: TRBJ1-2; abundance: -
CDR3aa: ASSLGQYSNQPQH; v_gene: TRBV28; d_gene: -; j_gene: TRBJ1-5; abundance: -
CDR3aa: ASGLDLTGGAEAF; v_gene: TRBV12-5; d_gene: -; j_gene: TRBJ1-1; abundance: -